Listed below are T cell receptor beta chains from one sample, sequenced in a study of T cells in Graves' hyperthyroidism and ophthalmopathy. Via MiXCR, TCRdb re-called the multiplex PCR reads, giving one row per CDR3 protein. The sample comprises about half a million distinct CDR3 sequences, roughly 25% of which are singletons, and 10% to 12% rests with the top ten. The sequenced sample was blood. The receptors were sampled from a woman aged 25 to 45 with Graves' ophthalmopathy. The CDR3 runs from the conserved cysteine through the conserved F or W. Fields, in order: D gene, J gene, clone size, V gene, CDR3 DNA, CDR3 protein. A D gene is named only where the DNA matches it firmly. Some rows have no size entry. The others give once, few or many, or a class for an expanded clone.

>TRBD1|TRBJ1-6|NA|TRBV7-9
TGTGCCAGCAGCTTAGGGGACAGGGTTCGCTCACCCCTCCACTTT
CASSLGDRVRSPLHF
>NA|TRBJ1-5|many|TRBV6-2/TRBV6-3
TGTGCCAGCAGTTACGTCAATCAGCCCCAGCATTTT
CASSYVNQPQHF
>TRBD2|TRBJ2-2|many|TRBV19
TGTGCCAGTAGTATCCCCAGCGGGGGGGCGAGGACCGGGGAGCTGTTTTTT
CASSIPSGGARTGELFF
>TRBD1|TRBJ1-1|NA|TRBV25-1
TGTGCCAGCAGTGAATTGGGACAGAAGCCTGAAGCTTTCTTT
CASSELGQKPEAFF
>NA|TRBJ2-7|many|TRBV29-1
TGCAGCGTTGAATATCGAGAACAGCCCTACGAGCAGTACTTC
CSVEYREQPYEQYF
>NA|TRBJ1-2|once|TRBV12-3/TRBV12-4
TGTGCCAGCAGTACCCCTCCCTCTTCCGATGGCTACACCTTC
CASSTPPSSDGYTF
>NA|TRBJ2-7|NA|TRBV10-1
TGCGCCAGCAGTGCTGCCCGAGCCCACGAGCAGTACTTC
CASSAARAHEQYF
>NA|TRBJ1-2|NA|TRBV2
TGTGCCAGCAGGGCGGACAGCACTAACTATGGCTACACCTTC
CASRADSTNYGYTF
>NA|TRBJ1-2|many|TRBV2
TGTGCCAGCAGTGCAGAAACGGGCTATGGCTACACCTTC
CASSAETGYGYTF
>NA|TRBJ1-5|NA|TRBV20-1
TGCAGTGCTAGAGATAAGTACGTGGGCAATCAGCCCCAGCATTTT
CSARDKYVGNQPQHF
>NA|TRBJ1-2|few|TRBV5-1
TGCGCCAGCCGATTCGGGGGTAGCTATGGCTACACCTTC
CASRFGGSYGYTF
>NA|TRBJ2-7|many|TRBV12-3/TRBV12-4
TGTGCCAGCAAGGGTTACGAGCAGTACTTC
CASKGYEQYF
>TRBD2|TRBJ2-7|many|TRBV11-2
TGTGCCAGCAGCTTAGATCGAGCGGGGCACTACGAGCAGTACTTC
CASSLDRAGHYEQYF
>NA|TRBJ1-5|NA|TRBV6-1
TGTGCCAGCAGTGAAGTTAGTGGGGGACGAAGCAATCAGCCCCAGCATTTT
CASSEVSGGRSNQPQHF
>TRBD1|TRBJ1-3|few|TRBV20-1
TGCAGTGCTAGATACGACAGGGCTGGAAACACCATATATTTT
CSARYDRAGNTIYF
>TRBD2|TRBJ2-5|few|TRBV6-1
TGTGCCAGCAGTGAAAAAGCGGGGGGGCCAGAGACCCAGTACTTC
CASSEKAGGPETQYF
>NA|TRBJ2-7|NA|TRBV6-5
TGTGCCAGCAGTTACCTAGGAGTGGGACGGGACTACGAGCAGTACTTC
CASSYLGVGRDYEQYF
>NA|TRBJ1-5|many|TRBV7-2
TGTGCCAGCAGCTTAGATCCAGGGGTGAGGCCCCAGCATTTT
CASSLDPGVRPQHF
>NA|TRBJ1-2|NA|TRBV28
TGTGCCAGCAGTTTTTCCCGGGCAGGGAAAGCTAACTATGGCTACACCTTC
CASSFSRAGKANYGYTF
>NA|TRBJ2-5|many|TRBV6-2/TRBV6-3
TGTGCCAGCAGTAAAAAGACGACAGCCACGTACCAAGAGACCCAGTACTTC
CASSKKTTATYQETQYF
>NA|TRBJ1-3|many|TRBV7-3
TGTGCCAGCAGTAACGGTTCGGTCGAAGACACCATATATTTT
CASSNGSVEDTIYF
>NA|TRBJ1-5|many|TRBV12-3/TRBV12-4
TGCGCCAGCAGTTTAGATAGTGGAGGACAGCCCCAGCATTTT
CASSLDSGGQPQHF
>NA|TRBJ1-1|few|TRBV20-1
TGCAGTGCTAGAGATCCTTCAGCTCCAAACACTGAAGCTTTCTTT
CSARDPSAPNTEAFF
>NA|TRBJ2-5|NA|TRBV2
TGTGCCAGCAGTGAACGGGGATCGTCGAGGATAAGGGGAGAGACCCAGTACTTC
CASSERGSSRIRGETQYF
>NA|TRBJ2-5|many|TRBV28
TGTGCCAGTGCCTGGGGGGGGCCTCAAGAGACCCAGTACTTC
CASAWGGPQETQYF
>NA|TRBJ1-5|many|TRBV6-1
TGTGCCAGCACTCCGGGACACACTCGCGGGGAGCCCCAGCATTTT
CASTPGHTRGEPQHF
>NA|TRBJ1-2|many|TRBV7-8
TGTGCCAGTAGCAAGGGGGGGGACTATGGCTACACCTTC
CASSKGGDYGYTF
>NA|TRBJ2-5|many|TRBV6-2/TRBV6-3
TGTGCCAGCAACACCATATTGAGGGTGGAAGAGACCCAGTACTTC
CASNTILRVEETQYF
>NA|TRBJ1-6|NA|TRBV5-5
TGTGCCAGCAGCATTCAGGGTGTTAAGCTCCACTTT
CASSIQGVKLHF
>NA|TRBJ2-7|few|TRBV27
TGTGCCAGCAGGGGAGACATCTCCTACGAGCAGTGCTTC
CASRGDISYEQCF
>NA|TRBJ1-1|many|TRBV2
TGTGCCAGCAGTGTGGGCACCAGCACTGAAGCTTTCTTT
CASSVGTSTEAFF
>TRBD1|TRBJ2-4|few|TRBV12-3/TRBV12-4
TGTGCCAGCAGCATCGGGACAGCACTCTCCAAAAACATTCAGTACTTC
CASSIGTALSKNIQYF
>TRBD2|TRBJ2-2|many|TRBV12-3/TRBV12-4
TGTGCCAGCAGTTTAACTAGCGGGGGGCAACTAGGGACCGGGGAGCTGTTTTTT
CASSLTSGGQLGTGELFF
>TRBD1|TRBJ2-2|many|TRBV13
TGTGCCAGCAGCTACCAGGGGGTTGGGACCGGGGAGCTGTTTTTT
CASSYQGVGTGELFF
>NA|TRBJ1-3|many|TRBV7-9
TGTGCCAGCAGCTTAGTCGCAGGGTATGGAAACACCATATATTTT
CASSLVAGYGNTIYF
>NA|TRBJ2-2|many|TRBV12-3/TRBV12-4
TGTGCCAGCAGTGCCCGGGGGCTGAACACCGAGGAGCTGTTTTTT
CASSARGLNTEELFF
>NA|TRBJ2-7|many|TRBV12-3/TRBV12-4
TGTGCCAGCAGTTTGGCGCGGGGAGAGCAGTACTTC
CASSLARGEQYF
>NA|TRBJ1-5|many|TRBV6-5
TGTGCCAGCAGTTACTCCGGGTTGGCCAATCAGCCCCAGCATTTT
CASSYSGLANQPQHF
>TRBD1|TRBJ1-5|NA|TRBV6-1
TGTGCCAGCAGTGAAGCAAGGGGACAGTACAATCAGCCCCAGCATTTT
CASSEARGQYNQPQHF
>NA|TRBJ2-3|NA|TRBV27
TGTGCCAGCGAGGCCAGAGGAACAGATACGCAGTATTTT
CASEARGTDTQYF
>TRBD1|TRBJ2-7|NA|TRBV20-1
TGCAGTGCCACCACCGGGACAGGGTCTCGCGAGCAGTACTTC
CSATTGTGSREQYF
>NA|TRBJ1-2|many|TRBV27
TGTGCCAGCAGTTCCGTTCCGGACAAGCCTAACTATGGCTACACCTTC
CASSSVPDKPNYGYTF
>TRBD1|TRBJ2-2|NA|TRBV20-1
TGCAGTGCCAGACCGGGACAGGGTTACACCGGGGAGCTGTTTTTT
CSARPGQGYTGELFF
>NA|TRBJ1-2|NA|TRBV7-2
TGTGCCAGCATCCCTGCGAGTGCGCCCCGCTATGGCTACACCTTC
CASIPASAPRYGYTF
>NA|TRBJ2-7|few|TRBV6-5
TGTGCCAGCAGTTACCCACAGGAGACTCCGTACTTC
CASSYPQETPYF
>NA|TRBJ2-7|NA|TRBV5-1
TGCGCCAGCAGCTTGTTCAGGGGCGACGAGCAGTACTTC
CASSLFRGDEQYF
>TRBD1|TRBJ2-5|many|TRBV9
TGTGCCAGCAGTACAGGGGGGACAGAGACCCAGTACTTC
CASSTGGTETQYF
>NA|TRBJ1-5|many|TRBV3-1
TGTGCCAGCAGCGGCCGGGGTCAGCCCCAGCATTTT
CASSGRGQPQHF
>TRBD1|TRBJ1-1|many|TRBV2
TGTGCCCGTTTGGAGGGGGCAGGGTCGGGTCAAGGCACTGAAGCTTTCTTT
CARLEGAGSGQGTEAFF
>TRBD1|TRBJ1-5|NA|TRBV28
TGTGCCAGCAGTTCCGACAGGGTCGCAAATCAGCCCCAGCATTTT
CASSSDRVANQPQHF
>TRBD2|TRBJ2-7|NA|TRBV6-2/TRBV6-3
TGTGCCAGCTCCGGCGGGGGGGCTGGAGACTACGAGCAGTACTTC
CASSGGGAGDYEQYF
>TRBD1|TRBJ1-2|few|TRBV6-1
TGTGCCAGCAGCCGTAACAGGGGGGCTAACTATGGCTACACCTTC
CASSRNRGANYGYTF
>NA|TRBJ2-3|few|TRBV11-2
TGTGCCACAAAAACGATGGGGGGAATAGATACGCAGTATTTT
CATKTMGGIDTQYF
>NA|TRBJ2-5|NA|TRBV12-3/TRBV12-4
TGTGCCAGCACCCTGGGGGCCCTCCAAGAGACCCAGTACTTC
CASTLGALQETQYF
>NA|TRBJ2-6|few|TRBV5-1
TGCGCCAGCAGCTTGGATCGACAAGTTGGGGGCTCTGGGGCCAACGTCCTGACTTTC
CASSLDRQVGGSGANVLTF
>NA|TRBJ2-5|NA|TRBV10-3
TGTGCCATCAGTCCGGGGTTGGGGGAGACCCAGTACTTC
CAISPGLGETQYF
>TRBD2|TRBJ2-7|NA|TRBV20-1
TGCAGTGCTAGCGGTAGCGGGAGGGCCTCTATCGCCCACGAGCAGTACTTC
CSASGSGRASIAHEQYF